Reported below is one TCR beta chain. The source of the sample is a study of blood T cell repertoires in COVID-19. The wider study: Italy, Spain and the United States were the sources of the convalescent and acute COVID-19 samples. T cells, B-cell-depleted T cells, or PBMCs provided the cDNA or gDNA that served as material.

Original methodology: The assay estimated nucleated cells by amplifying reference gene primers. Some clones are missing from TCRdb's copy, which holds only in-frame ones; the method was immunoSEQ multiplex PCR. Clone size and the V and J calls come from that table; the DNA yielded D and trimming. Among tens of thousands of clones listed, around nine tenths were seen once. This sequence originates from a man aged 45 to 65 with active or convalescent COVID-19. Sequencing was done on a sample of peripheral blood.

CDR3 amino acids: CASSLWGTGVEKLFF. The CDR3 bases are TGTGCCAGCAGCTTATGGGGGACAGGGGTCGAAAAACTGTTTTTT. The V call is TRBV7-2, the J call TRBJ1-4, with 10 positions matching TRBD1. The CDR3 extends over 15 amino acids. The junction had 5 bases not matched to a gene; V was cut back by 2 bases and J by 8 bases. The germline CDR1 and CDR2 sequences are SGHTA and FQGNSA. Variable domain in full (rest from reference TRBV7-2 and TRBJ1-4): GAGVSQSPSNKVTEKGKDVELRCDPISGHTALYWYRQSLGQGLEFLIYFQGNSAPDKSGLPSDRFSAERTGGSVSTLTIQRTQQEDSAVYLCASSLWGTGVEKLFFGSGTQLSVL.